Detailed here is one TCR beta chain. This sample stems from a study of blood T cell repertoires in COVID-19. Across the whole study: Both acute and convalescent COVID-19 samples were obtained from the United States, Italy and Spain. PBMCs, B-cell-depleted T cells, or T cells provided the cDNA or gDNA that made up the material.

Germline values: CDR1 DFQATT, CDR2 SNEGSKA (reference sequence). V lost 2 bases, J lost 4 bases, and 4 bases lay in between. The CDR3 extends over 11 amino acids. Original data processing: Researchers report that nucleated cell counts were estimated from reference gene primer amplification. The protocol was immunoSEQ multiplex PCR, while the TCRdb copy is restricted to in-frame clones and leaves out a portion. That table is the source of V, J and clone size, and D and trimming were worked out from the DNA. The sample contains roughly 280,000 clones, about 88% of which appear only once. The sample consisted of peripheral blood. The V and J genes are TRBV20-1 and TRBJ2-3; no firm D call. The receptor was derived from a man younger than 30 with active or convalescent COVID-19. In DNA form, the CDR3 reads TGCAGTGCTAGACGGGCAGATACGCAGTATTTT. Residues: CSARRADTQYF.